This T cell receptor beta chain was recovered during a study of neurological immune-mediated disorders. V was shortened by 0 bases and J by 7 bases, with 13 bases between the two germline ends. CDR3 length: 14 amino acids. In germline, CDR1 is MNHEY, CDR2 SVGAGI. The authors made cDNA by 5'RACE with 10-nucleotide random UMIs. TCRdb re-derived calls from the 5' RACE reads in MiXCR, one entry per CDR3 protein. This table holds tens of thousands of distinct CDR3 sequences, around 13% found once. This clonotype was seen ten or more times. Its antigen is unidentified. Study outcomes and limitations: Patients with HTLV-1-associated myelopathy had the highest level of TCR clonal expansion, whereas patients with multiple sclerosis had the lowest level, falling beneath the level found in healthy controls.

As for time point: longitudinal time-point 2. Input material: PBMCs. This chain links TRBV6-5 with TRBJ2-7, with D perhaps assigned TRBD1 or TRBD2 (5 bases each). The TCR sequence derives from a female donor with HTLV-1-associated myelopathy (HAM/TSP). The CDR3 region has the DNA TGTGCCAGCAGTTACTCCGGGGACCAGGGAGAGCAGTACTTC. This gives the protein CASSYSGDQGEQYF.